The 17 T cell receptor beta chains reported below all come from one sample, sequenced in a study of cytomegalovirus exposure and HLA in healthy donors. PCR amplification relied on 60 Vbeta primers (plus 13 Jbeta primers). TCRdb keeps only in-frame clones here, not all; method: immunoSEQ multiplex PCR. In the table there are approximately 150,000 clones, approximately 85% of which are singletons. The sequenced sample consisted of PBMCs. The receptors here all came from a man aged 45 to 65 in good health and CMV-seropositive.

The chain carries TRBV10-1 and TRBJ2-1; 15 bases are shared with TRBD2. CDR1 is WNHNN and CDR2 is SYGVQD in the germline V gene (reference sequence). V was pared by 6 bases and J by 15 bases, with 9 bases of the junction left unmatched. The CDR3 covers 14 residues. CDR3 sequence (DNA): TGCGCCAGCAGACCGGGACTAGCGGGAGGCGTCGTGTTCTTC. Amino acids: CASRPGLAGGVVFF.

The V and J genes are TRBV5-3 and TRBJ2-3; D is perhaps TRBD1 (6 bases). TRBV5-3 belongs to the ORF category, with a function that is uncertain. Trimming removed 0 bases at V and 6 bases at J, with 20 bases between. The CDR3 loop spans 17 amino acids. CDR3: CARSLVEGRPQGDTQYF. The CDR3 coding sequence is TGTGCCAGAAGCTTGGTTGAAGGCAGGCCCCAGGGGGATACGCAGTATTTT.

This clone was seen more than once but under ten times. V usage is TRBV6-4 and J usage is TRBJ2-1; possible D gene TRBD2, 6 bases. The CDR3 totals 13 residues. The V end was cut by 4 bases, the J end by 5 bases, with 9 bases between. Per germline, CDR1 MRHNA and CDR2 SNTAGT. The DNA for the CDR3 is TGTGCCAGCAGTGCTAGCGACAACAATGAGCAGTTCTTC. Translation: CASSASDNNEQFF.

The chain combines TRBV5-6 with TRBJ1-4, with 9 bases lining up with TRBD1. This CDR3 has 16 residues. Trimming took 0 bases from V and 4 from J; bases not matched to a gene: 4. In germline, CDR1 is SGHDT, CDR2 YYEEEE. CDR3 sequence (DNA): TGTGCCAGCAGCTTGGCCCGGGACAGGGTTAATGAAAAACTGTTTTTT. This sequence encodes CASSLARDRVNEKLFF.

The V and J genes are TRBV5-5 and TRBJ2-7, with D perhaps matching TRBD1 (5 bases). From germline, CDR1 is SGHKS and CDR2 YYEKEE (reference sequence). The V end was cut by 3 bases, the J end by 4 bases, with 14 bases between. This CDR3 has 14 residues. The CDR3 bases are TGTGCCAGCAGCTACTCAGGGAAAGGGTACGAGCAGTACTTC. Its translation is CASSYSGKGYEQYF. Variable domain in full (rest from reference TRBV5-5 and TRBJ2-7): DAGVTQSPTHLIKTRGQQVTLRCSPISGHKSVSWYQQVLGQGPQFIFQYYEKEERGRGNFPDRFSARQFPNYSSELNVNALLLGDSALYLCASSYSGKGYEQYFGPGTRLTVT.

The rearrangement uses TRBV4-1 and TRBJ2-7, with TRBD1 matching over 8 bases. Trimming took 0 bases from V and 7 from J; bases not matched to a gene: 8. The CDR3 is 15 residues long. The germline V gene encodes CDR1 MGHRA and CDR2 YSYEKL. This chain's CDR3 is CASSQDDRGLTEQYF. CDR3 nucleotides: TGCGCCAGCAGCCAAGACGACAGGGGCCTTACGGAGCAGTACTTC.

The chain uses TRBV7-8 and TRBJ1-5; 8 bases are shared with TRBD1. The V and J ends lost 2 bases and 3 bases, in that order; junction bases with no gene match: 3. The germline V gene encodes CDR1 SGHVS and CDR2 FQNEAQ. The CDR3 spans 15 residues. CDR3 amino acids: CASSLRDRTNQPQHF. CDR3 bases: TGTGCCAGCAGCTTAAGGGACAGGACCAATCAGCCCCAGCATTTT.

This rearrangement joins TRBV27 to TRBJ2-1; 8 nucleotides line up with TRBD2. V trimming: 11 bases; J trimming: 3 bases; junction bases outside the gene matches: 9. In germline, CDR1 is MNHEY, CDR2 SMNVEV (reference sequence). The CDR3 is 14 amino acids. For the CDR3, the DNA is TGTGCCCGACCCCGGAGCGGGAGCTACAATGAGCAGTTCTTC. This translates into CARPRSGSYNEQFF.

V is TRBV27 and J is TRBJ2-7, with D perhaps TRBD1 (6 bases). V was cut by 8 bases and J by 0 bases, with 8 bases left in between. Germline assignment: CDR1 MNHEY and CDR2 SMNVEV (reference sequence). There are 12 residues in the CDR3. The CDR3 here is CASGQSSYEQYF. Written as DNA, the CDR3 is TGTGCCAGCGGACAGAGCTCCTACGAGCAGTACTTC.

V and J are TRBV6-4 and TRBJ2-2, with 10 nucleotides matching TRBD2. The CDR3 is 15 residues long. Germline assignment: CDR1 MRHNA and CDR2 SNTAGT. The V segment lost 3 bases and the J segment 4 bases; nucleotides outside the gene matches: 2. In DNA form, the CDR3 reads TGTGCCAGCAGTGAGAGCGGGAGGGCCACCGGGGAGCTGTTTTTT. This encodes CASSESGRATGELFF.

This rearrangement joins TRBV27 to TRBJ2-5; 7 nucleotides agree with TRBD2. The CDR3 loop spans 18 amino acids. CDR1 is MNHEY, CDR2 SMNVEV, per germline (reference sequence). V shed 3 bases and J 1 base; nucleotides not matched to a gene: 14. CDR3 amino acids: CASSFYPGGRELQETQYF. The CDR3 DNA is TGTGCCAGCAGTTTTTACCCCGGGGGGAGGGAGCTCCAAGAGACCCAGTACTTC.

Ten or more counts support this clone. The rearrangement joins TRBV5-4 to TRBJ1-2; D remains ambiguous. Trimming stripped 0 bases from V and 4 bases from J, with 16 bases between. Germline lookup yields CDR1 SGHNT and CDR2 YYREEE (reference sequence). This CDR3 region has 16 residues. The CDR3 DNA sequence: TGTGCCAGCAGCTTGGACGCGGCAATAAGGTCCTATGGCTACACCTTC. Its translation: CASSLDAAIRSYGYTF.

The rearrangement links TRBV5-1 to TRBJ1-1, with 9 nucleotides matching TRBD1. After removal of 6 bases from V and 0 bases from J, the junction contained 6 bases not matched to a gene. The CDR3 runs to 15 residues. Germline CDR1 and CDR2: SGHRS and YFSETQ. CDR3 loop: CASKTGTGMNTEAFF. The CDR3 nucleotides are TGCGCCAGCAAAACCGGGACAGGGATGAACACTGAAGCTTTCTTT.

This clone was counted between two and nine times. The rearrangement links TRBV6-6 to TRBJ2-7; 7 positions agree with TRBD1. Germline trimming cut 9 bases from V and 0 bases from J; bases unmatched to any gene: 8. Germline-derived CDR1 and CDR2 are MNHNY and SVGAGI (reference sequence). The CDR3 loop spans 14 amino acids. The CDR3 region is CASVDRASSYEQYF. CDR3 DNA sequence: TGTGCCAGTGTAGACAGGGCAAGCTCCTACGAGCAGTACTTC.

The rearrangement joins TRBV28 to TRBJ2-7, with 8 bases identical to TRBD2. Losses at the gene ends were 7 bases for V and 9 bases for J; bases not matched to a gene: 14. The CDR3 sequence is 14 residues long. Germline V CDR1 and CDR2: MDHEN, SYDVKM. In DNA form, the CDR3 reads TGTGCCAGCACTTCAACGGGGACTAGGGGGGCGCAGTACTTC. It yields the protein CASTSTGTRGAQYF.

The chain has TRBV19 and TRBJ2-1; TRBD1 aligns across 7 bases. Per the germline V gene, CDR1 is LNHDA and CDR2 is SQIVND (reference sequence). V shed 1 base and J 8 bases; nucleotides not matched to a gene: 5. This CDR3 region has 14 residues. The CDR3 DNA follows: TGTGCCAGTAGTATAGGTGACAGGGCTGATGAGCAGTTCTTC. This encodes CASSIGDRADEQFF.

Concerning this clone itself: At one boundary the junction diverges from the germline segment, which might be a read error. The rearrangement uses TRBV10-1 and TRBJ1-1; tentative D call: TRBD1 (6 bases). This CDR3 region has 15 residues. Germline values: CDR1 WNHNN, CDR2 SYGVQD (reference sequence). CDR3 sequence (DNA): TGCGCCAGCAGTGACGGGCCTAGGGGGAACCCTGAAGCTTTCTTT. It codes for CASSDGPRGNPEAFF.